This T cell receptor (beta chain) was sequenced during a study of early T cells in non-severe SARS-CoV-2 infection. From the 5' RACE reads, TCRdb called clonotypes with MiXCR, one entry per CDR3 protein. The profile covers tens of thousands of distinct CDR3 sequences, with 7.5% to 9% appearing a single time and 3.5% to 4% taken by the ten largest. This clonotype was seen a few times. This clonotype originated in an adult who was a healthcare worker with PCR-confirmed SARS-CoV-2 infection or an uninfected control (not recorded which). Material: whole blood, obtained at baseline.

This chain's CDR3 is CSVAEQELDGYTF. The CDR3 nucleotides read TGCAGCGTTGCGGAACAGGAGCTTGATGGCTACACCTTC. This chain links TRBV29-1 with TRBJ1-2; tentative D call: TRBD1 (5 bases). From germline, CDR1 is SQVTM and CDR2 ANQGSEA. CDR3 length: 13 residues. V gave up 4 bases and J gave up 6 bases, with 15 bases separating them.